These T cell receptor beta chains were read from a single sample in a study of OX40 agonist ivuxolimab in advanced cancers. The data were produced by immunoSEQ multiplex PCR, yet TCRdb's version contains in-frame clones alone and is incomplete. Here the sample spans some 70,000 clones, 90% to 95% being singletons. This specimen consisted of CD4+ or CD8+ T cells sorted from blood, obtained in a trial of the OX40 agonist ivuxolimab. These receptors were taken from an adult with an advanced solid tumor such as melanoma, head and neck, liver or kidney cancer. The CDR3 runs from the conserved cysteine through the conserved F or W. A D gene is named only where the DNA matches it firmly. Clone size is not always given. Where it is, it says once, few, many or a class for expanded clones.

d_gene	j_gene	abundance	v_gene	CDR3aa	CDR3nt
TRBD1	TRBJ1-6	-	TRBV9	CASSVVGGPSSPLHF	TGTGCCAGCAGCGTAGTAGGGGGCCCCAGCTCACCCCTCCACTTT
-	TRBJ2-7	-	TRBV23-1	CASTIQGVSYEQYF	TGCGCCAGCACCATTCAGGGTGTCTCCTACGAGCAGTACTTC
TRBD1	TRBJ1-6	-	TRBV27	CASAATGGGNSPLHF	TGTGCCAGCGCCGCAACAGGGGGCGGGAATTCACCCCTCCACTTT
TRBD2	TRBJ2-1	-	TRBV5-1	CASSFPQGSTSGSSYNEQFF	TGCGCCAGCAGCTTTCCCCAGGGCTCGACTAGCGGGAGCTCCTACAATGAGCAGTTCTTC
-	TRBJ1-1	-	TRBV28	CASSSGQNTEAFF	TGTGCCAGCAGTTCGGGACAGAACACTGAAGCTTTCTTT
-	TRBJ2-1	-	TRBV20-1	CSAASAVSQFF	TGCAGTGCTGCTAGCGCCGTGTCGCAGTTCTTC
TRBD1	TRBJ1-2	-	TRBV14	CASSRDRGIANYGYTF	TGTGCCAGCAGCCGGGACAGGGGTATAGCTAACTATGGCTACACCTTC
TRBD1	TRBJ1-1	-	TRBV27	CASKRGTANTEAFF	TGTGCCAGCAAACGCGGGACAGCCAACACTGAAGCTTTCTTT
TRBD1	TRBJ2-7	-	TRBV7-9	CASSSTHSGTGSYEQYF	TGTGCCAGCAGCTCTACGCATTCCGGGACAGGATCGTACGAGCAGTACTTC
TRBD1	TRBJ1-5	-	TRBV9	CASSAGGHVLPGNQPQHF	TGTGCCAGCAGCGCAGGGGGACATGTTCTGCCTGGCAATCAGCCCCAGCATTTT
TRBD2	TRBJ2-1	-	TRBV7-9	CASSRQGLAGGEQFF	TGTGCCAGCAGCCGACAGGGACTAGCGGGTGGTGAGCAGTTCTTC
TRBD1	TRBJ1-1	-	TRBV6-5	CASSYGTGVTEAFF	TGTGCCAGCAGTTACGGTACAGGGGTCACTGAAGCTTTCTTT
-	TRBJ2-2	once	TRBV19	CASSIGRMNTGELFF	TGTGCCAGTAGTATTGGGCGGATGAACACCGGGGAGCTGTTTTTT
-	TRBJ1-2	-	TRBV25-1	CASSQPEGGYTF	TGTGCCAGCAGCCAACCGGAGGGTGGCTACACCTTC
TRBD1	TRBJ1-1	once	TRBV18	CASSPRGTGWAEAFF	TGTGCCAGCTCACCCAGGGGGACAGGGTGGGCTGAAGCTTTCTTT
-	TRBJ2-3	-	TRBV25-1	CASSDLGLQYF	TGTGCCAGCAGTGATCTCGGCCTCCAGTATTTT
-	TRBJ2-1	-	TRBV2	CASNGYSYNEQFF	TGTGCCAGCAATGGATACTCCTACAATGAGCAGTTCTTC
-	TRBJ2-2	once	TRBV11-2	CASSLIGGIVTGELFF	TGTGCCAGCAGCTTAATTGGCGGGATCGTCACCGGGGAGCTGTTTTTT
-	TRBJ1-2	-	TRBV18	CASSPSRQGRLYGYTF	TGTGCCAGCTCACCCAGTCGGCAGGGGAGACTCTATGGCTACACCTTC
-	TRBJ1-2	-	TRBV19	CASSKASGYTF	TGTGCCAGTAGTAAAGCGTCTGGCTACACCTTC
-	TRBJ1-3	-	TRBV2	CASSGVAGNTIYF	TGTGCCAGCAGTGGGGTGGCTGGAAACACCATATATTTT
-	TRBJ2-1	once	TRBV19	CASSLGGRRYEQFF	TGTGCCAGTAGTCTCGGGGGGCGCAGATATGAGCAGTTCTTC
TRBD1	TRBJ1-4	-	TRBV6-1	CASSSRQGRAEKLFF	TGTGCCAGCAGTTCCCGACAGGGAAGGGCGGAAAAACTGTTTTTT
-	TRBJ2-1	-	TRBV7-8	CASSLGVSSSYNEQFF	TGTGCCAGCAGCTTAGGTGTCTCGAGCTCCTACAATGAGCAGTTCTTC
TRBD1	TRBJ2-3	few	TRBV18	CASSPDRGRTDTQYF	TGTGCCAGCTCACCTGACAGGGGCCGCACAGATACGCAGTATTTT
TRBD1	TRBJ1-4	-	TRBV7-9	CASSQMTGVGEKLFF	TGTGCCAGCAGCCAAATGACAGGGGTCGGTGAAAAACTGTTTTTT
TRBD1	TRBJ1-2	-	TRBV5-4	CASSKTGGNYGYTF	TGTGCCAGCAGCAAGACAGGGGGCAACTATGGCTACACCTTC
TRBD1	TRBJ2-7	-	TRBV29-1	CSVGDRGLGGSYEQYF	TGCAGCGTTGGGGACAGGGGGTTAGGCGGGAGCTACGAGCAGTACTTC
TRBD1	TRBJ1-1	-	TRBV6-1	CASSRRTGSYTEAFF	TGTGCCAGCAGCAGGAGGACAGGGTCTTACACTGAAGCTTTCTTT
TRBD1	TRBJ2-7	-	TRBV19	CASRAGTGAYEQYF	TGTGCCAGTAGGGCCGGGACAGGGGCCTACGAGCAGTACTTC
-	TRBJ2-7	-	TRBV29-1	CSVVVGWYEQYF	TGCAGCGTTGTAGTCGGATGGTACGAGCAGTACTTC
TRBD1	TRBJ1-2	once	TRBV7-9	CASSPRGLLNYGYTF	TGTGCCAGCAGCCCCAGGGGGCTCCTTAACTATGGCTACACCTTC
-	TRBJ1-2	-	TRBV14	CASSQVGEINGYTF	TGTGCCAGCAGCCAAGTAGGAGAAATAAATGGCTACACCTTC
-	TRBJ1-2	-	TRBV2	CASSGVGWFEDGYTF	TGTGCCAGCAGTGGGGTTGGGTGGTTCGAGGATGGCTACACCTTC
-	TRBJ1-1	-	TRBV5-4	CASSLPTDRTNTEAFF	TGTGCCAGCAGCTTACCTACGGACAGAACTAACACTGAAGCTTTCTTT
TRBD2	TRBJ2-2	-	TRBV27	CASSLVMGLAAGELFF	TGTGCCAGCAGTTTAGTCATGGGACTAGCGGCCGGGGAGCTGTTTTTT
TRBD1	TRBJ1-6	-	TRBV30	CAWSPTGIDNSPLHF	TGTGCCTGGAGCCCGACAGGGATCGATAATTCACCCCTCCACTTT
-	TRBJ1-2	-	TRBV5-1	CASSLPGAYGYTF	TGCGCCAGCAGCTTACCGGGGGCCTATGGCTACACCTTC
-	TRBJ1-1	-	TRBV18	CASSPPIAGKLTEAFF	TGTGCCAGCTCACCACCGATCGCCGGAAAGCTTACTGAAGCTTTCTTT
TRBD1	TRBJ1-2	-	TRBV28	CASLTGGGGYGYTF	TGTGCCAGTTTGACAGGGGGCGGAGGGTATGGCTACACCTTC
-	TRBJ1-5	-	TRBV6-6	CASSYVGNQPQHF	TGTGCCAGCAGTTACGTCGGCAATCAGCCCCAGCATTTT
TRBD2	TRBJ2-1	-	TRBV5-4	CASSLERELVDEQFF	TGTGCCAGCAGCTTGGAGCGGGAGTTGGTTGATGAGCAGTTCTTC
-	TRBJ2-4	-	TRBV7-9	CASGLTTTTKNIQYF	TGTGCCAGCGGCCTCACTACTACCACCAAAAACATTCAGTACTTC
TRBD2	TRBJ2-7	-	TRBV11-2	CASSSSRSPSGSYEQYF	TGTGCCAGCAGCTCAAGCAGATCTCCTAGCGGAAGCTACGAGCAGTACTTC
TRBD2	TRBJ2-7	-	TRBV5-1	CASSGGVSGTYEQYF	TGCGCCAGCAGCGGGGGGGTCTCCGGGACCTACGAGCAGTACTTC
TRBD2	TRBJ2-3	-	TRBV19	CASSNLPTSGTTDTQYF	TGTGCCAGTAGTAACCTACCTACTAGCGGGACCACAGATACGCAGTATTTT
TRBD2	TRBJ2-5	once	TRBV2	CASKGGLAGGETQYF	TGTGCCAGCAAAGGGGGGCTAGCGGGAGGAGAGACCCAGTACTTC
-	TRBJ1-1	-	TRBV7-3	CASSLRFSGTEAFF	TGTGCCAGCAGCTTAAGGTTCTCGGGAACTGAAGCTTTCTTT
-	TRBJ1-2	-	TRBV15	CATTQGAGDYGYTF	TGTGCCACAACCCAAGGGGCCGGGGACTATGGCTACACCTTC